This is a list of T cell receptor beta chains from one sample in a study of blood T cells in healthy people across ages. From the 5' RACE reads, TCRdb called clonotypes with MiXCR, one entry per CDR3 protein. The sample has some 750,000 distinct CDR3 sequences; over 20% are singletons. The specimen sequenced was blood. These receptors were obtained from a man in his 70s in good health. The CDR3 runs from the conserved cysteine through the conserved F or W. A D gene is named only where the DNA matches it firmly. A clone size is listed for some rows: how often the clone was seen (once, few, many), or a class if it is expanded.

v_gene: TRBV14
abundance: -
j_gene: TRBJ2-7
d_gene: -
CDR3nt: TGTGCCAGCAGCCCTCGGTGGAAAGGCTACGAGCAGTACTTC
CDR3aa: CASSPRWKGYEQYF

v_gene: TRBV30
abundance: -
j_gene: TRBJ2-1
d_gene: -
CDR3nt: TGCGCCTGGAGTGGGACCCACAATGAGCAGTTCTTC
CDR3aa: CAWSGTHNEQFF

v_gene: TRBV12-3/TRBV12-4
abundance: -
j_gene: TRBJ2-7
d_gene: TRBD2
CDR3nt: TGTGCCAGCAAAGCGGGAGGTTCCTACGAGCAGTACTTC
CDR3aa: CASKAGGSYEQYF

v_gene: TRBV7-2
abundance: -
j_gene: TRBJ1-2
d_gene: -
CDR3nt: TGTGCCAGCAGCGAGTTATCAGGGAAGAACACCTTC
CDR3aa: CASSELSGKNTF

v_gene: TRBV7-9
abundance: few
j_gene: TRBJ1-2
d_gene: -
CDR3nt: TGTGCCAGCAGCGACCGGGACATCGGCTACACCTTC
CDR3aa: CASSDRDIGYTF

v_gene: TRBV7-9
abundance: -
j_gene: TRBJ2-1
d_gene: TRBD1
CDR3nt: TGTGCCAGCAGCCGGACCGGGACAGGGTACAATGAGCAGTTCTTC
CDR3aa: CASSRTGTGYNEQFF

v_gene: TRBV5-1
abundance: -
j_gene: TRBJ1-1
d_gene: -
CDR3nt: TGCGCCAGCAGCTTTACAGGGTACACTGAAGCTTTCTTT
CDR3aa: CASSFTGYTEAFF

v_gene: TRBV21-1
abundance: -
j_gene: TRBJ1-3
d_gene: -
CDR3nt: TGTGCCAGCAGCAAAGGGAACAGGGGGCATGGAGACACCATATATTTT
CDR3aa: CASSKGNRGHGDTIYF

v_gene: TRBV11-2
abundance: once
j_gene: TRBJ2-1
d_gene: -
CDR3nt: TGTGCCAGCAGCTTAGATCTAGTGGGGAATGGCAGGGGCGAGCAGTTCTTC
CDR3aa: CASSLDLVGNGRGEQFF

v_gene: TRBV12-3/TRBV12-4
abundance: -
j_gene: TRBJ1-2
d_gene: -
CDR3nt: TGTGCCAGCAGTTTAACTACCGGGATCCCTAACTATGGCTACACCTTC
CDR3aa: CASSLTTGIPNYGYTF

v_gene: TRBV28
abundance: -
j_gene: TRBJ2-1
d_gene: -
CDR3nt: TGTGCCAGCAGCGGACTATCTGGTCCGCACTACAATGAGCAGTTCTTC
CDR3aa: CASSGLSGPHYNEQFF

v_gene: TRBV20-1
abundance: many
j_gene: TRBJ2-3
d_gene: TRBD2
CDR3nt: TGCAGTGCTAGAGATTTAGCGGGGGGGGATACGCAGTATTTT
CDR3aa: CSARDLAGGDTQYF

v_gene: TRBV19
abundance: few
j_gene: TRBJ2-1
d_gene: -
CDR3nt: TGTGCCAGTAGTAGTATCCATGGGCAGTTCTTC
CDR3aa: CASSSIHGQFF

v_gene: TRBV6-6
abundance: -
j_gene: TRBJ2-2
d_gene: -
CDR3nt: TGTGCCAGCAGTTACTTTCATAGCGGAGATAACACCGGGGGGCTGTTTTTT
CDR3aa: CASSYFHSGDNTGGLFF

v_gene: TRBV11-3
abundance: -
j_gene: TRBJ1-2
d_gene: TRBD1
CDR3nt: TGTGCCAGCAGCTTAGGATTAGGGGGCGCACCCTCTAACTATGGCTACACCTTC
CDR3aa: CASSLGLGGAPSNYGYTF

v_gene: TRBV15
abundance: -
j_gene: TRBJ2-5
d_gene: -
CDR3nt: TGTGCCACCAGCAGTTTGCGGGCGCGACAAGAGACCCAGTACTTC
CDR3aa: CATSSLRARQETQYF

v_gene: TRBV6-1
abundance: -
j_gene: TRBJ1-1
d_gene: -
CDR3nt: TGTGCCAGCAGGGGGGACACCAAGAACACTGAAGCTTTCTTT
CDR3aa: CASRGDTKNTEAFF

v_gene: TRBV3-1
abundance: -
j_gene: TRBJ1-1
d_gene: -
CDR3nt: TGTGCCAGCAGCCTTAAGACAGTGAACACTGAAGCTTTCTTT
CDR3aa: CASSLKTVNTEAFF

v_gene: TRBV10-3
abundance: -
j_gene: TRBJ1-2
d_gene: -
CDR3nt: TGCGCCATCAGGCCGTTCACCTCTAATTCTGGCTACACCTTC
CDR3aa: CAIRPFTSNSGYTF

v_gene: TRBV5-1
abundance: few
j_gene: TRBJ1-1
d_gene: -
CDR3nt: TGCGCCAGCAGCTCGCCCCCAGGGATAAACACTGAAGCTTTCTTT
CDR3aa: CASSSPPGINTEAFF

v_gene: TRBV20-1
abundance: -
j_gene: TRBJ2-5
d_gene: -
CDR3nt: TGCAGTGCCAGTCCAGGGGTTGGGCAAGAGACCCAGTACTTC
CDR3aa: CSASPGVGQETQYF

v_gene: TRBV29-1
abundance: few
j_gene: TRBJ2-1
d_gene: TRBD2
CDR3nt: TGCAGCGTTGAAGACTTTAGCGGGAATGAGCAGTTCTTC
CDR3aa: CSVEDFSGNEQFF

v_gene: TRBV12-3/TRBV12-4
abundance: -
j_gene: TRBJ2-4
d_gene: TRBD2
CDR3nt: TGTGCCAGCAAGACTAGCGGGAGGGAGAAAAACATTCAGTACTTC
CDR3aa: CASKTSGREKNIQYF

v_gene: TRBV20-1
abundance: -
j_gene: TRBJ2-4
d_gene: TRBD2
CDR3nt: TGCAGTACCAACCAGGGAGGGGAAAACATTCAGTACTTC
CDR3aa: CSTNQGGENIQYF

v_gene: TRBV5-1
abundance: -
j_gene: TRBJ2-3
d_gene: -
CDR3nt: TGCGCCAGCAGCTTGGGGGCCCAGTGGAGAGATACGCAGTATTTT
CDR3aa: CASSLGAQWRDTQYF